These 24 T cell receptor beta chains share one sample of origin, sequenced in a study of spatial heterogeneity in lung cancer. TCRdb ran MiXCR on the 5' RACE reads and lists one entry per CDR3 protein. This table holds about 25,000 distinct CDR3 sequences, 5% to 6.5% found once. Time point defined: blood at routine non-recurrence follow-up after resection. The input material, whole RNA from tumor, nontumor lung or frozen PBMC, was sequenced unsorted. The material was PBMCs, obtained at follow-up. The receptors here all came from a male donor with early-stage non-small cell lung cancer.

This clonotype was counted many times. The CDR3 region has the DNA TGTGCCATCAGGGGACAGCATGGCTACACCTTC. Translated: CAIRGQHGYTF. V gene TRBV10-3 combines with J gene TRBJ1-2, with 7 bases identical to TRBD1. Germline V CDR1 and CDR2: ENHRY, SYGVKD. V was pared by 6 bases and J by 6 bases, with 1 base of the junction left unmatched. The CDR3 spans 11 residues.

This sequence joins TRBV20-1 and TRBJ2-4; D unclear. Germline V gene sequence: CDR1 DFQATT, CDR2 SNEGSKA (reference sequence). This CDR3 has 14 amino acids. Trimming pared 6 bases from V and 0 bases from J, leaving 12 bases between. DNA for the CDR3: TGCAGTGCCGATTCTGGCTTAGCCAAAAACATTCAGTACTTC. Translated: CSADSGLAKNIQYF.

In its sample, this clonotype was seen a few times. This rearrangement joins TRBV3-1 to TRBJ2-6; D is perhaps TRBD2 (5 bases). This CDR3 is 17 amino acids long. V dropped 0 bases and J dropped 1 base, with 10 bases sitting between them. Germline CDR1 LGHDT, CDR2 YNNKEL (reference sequence). CDR3 amino acids: CASSQDQRGSGANVLTF. CDR3 sequence (DNA): TGTGCCAGCAGCCAAGATCAACGGGGTTCTGGGGCCAACGTCCTGACTTTC. The variable domain in full, with the rest retrieved from reference TRBV3-1 and TRBJ2-6, is DTAVSQTPKYLVTQMGNDKSIKCEQNLGHDTMYWYKQDSKKFLKIMFSYNNKELIINETVPNRFSPKSPDKAHLNLHINSLELGDSAVYFCASSQDQRGSGANVLTFGAGSRLTVL.

This clonotype was detected many times. This sequence joins TRBV7-2 and TRBJ2-5, with TRBD2 matching over 11 bases. J gave up 14 bases and V 4 bases, and 6 bases lay outside the gene matches. This CDR3 is 12 amino acids long. Germline V lookup: CDR1 SGHTA, CDR2 FQGNSA. The CDR3 nucleotides read TGTGCCAGCAGCTCTCGGACTAGCGGGCCTTACTTC. Protein product: CASSSRTSGPYF.

This clonotype was detected ten times or more. The rearrangement links TRBV4-3 to TRBJ2-1; TRBD2 matches 10 bases. CDR1 and CDR2 from the germline V gene are LGHNA and YSLEER. Losses at the gene ends were 4 bases for V and 10 bases for J; bases not matched to a gene: 13. This CDR3 region has 16 residues. Here the CDR3 reads CASSLAGGLADREQFF. The CDR3 DNA sequence: TGCGCCAGCAGCCTCGCAGGCGGACTAGCGGACAGGGAGCAGTTCTTC.

This clonotype was seen at least ten times. In nucleotides, the CDR3 is TGTGCCAGCAGCCCCCGACTAGCGGGATCCTACGAGCAGTACGTC. It is translated as CASSPRLAGSYEQYV. The chain is built from TRBV3-2 and TRBJ2-7; the table's D call TRBD2 went unverified against the DNA. TRBV3-2 constitutes a pseudogene. The CDR3 consists of 15 residues.

The table lists this clonotype with many counts. The chain combines TRBV9 with TRBJ2-7, with D possibly being TRBD1 or TRBD2 (6 bases each). The germline gives CDR1 SGDLS, CDR2 YYNGEE. Trimming stripped 4 bases from V and 7 bases from J, with 21 bases between. The CDR3 is made up of 15 amino acids. The CDR3 DNA reads TGTGCCAGCAGCCCCCAAGGGGGGCCCCTGGGAGAGCAGTACTTC. Protein: CASSPQGGPLGEQYF.

This clonotype was seen ten or more times. The chain recombines TRBV12-3 or TRBV12-4 with TRBJ2-1; no clear D gene. The CDR3 is 13 residues long. The V end was cut by 1 base, the J end by 10 bases, with 11 bases between. CDR3 sequence reads: CASSLDWGGEQFF. The CDR3, as DNA: TGTGCCAGCAGTTTAGACTGGGGTGGGGAGCAGTTCTTC.

This clonotype appeared a few times. The genes are TRBV20-1 and TRBJ1-5; D gene uncertain. Germline assignment: CDR1 DFQATT and CDR2 SNEGSKA (reference sequence). CDR3 size: 12 residues. V lost 0 bases and J 3 bases, leaving 3 bases between the germline ends. This CDR3 reads CSARDTNQPQHF. The CDR3 coding sequence is TGCAGTGCTAGAGACACCAATCAGCCCCAGCATTTT.

The sample holds many counts of this clonotype. The CDR3 region is CASSLEGVTEAFF. The DNA for the CDR3 is TGTGCCAGCAGCTTGGAAGGGGTCACTGAAGCTTTCTTT. The chain carries TRBV7-3 and TRBJ1-1, with D possibly TRBD1 on 5 matching bases. Trimming removed 3 bases at V and 4 bases at J, with 9 bases between. Germline CDR1 and CDR2: SGHTA and FQGTGA. The CDR3 runs 13 residues.

This clonotype was picked up many times. V and J are TRBV11-2 and TRBJ1-1; the D gene is possibly TRBD1 (5 bases). The CDR3 is 15 residues long. Germline CDR1 is SGHAT and CDR2 is FQNNGV. V was trimmed by 3 bases and J by 0 bases, leaving 11 bases between them. Written as DNA, the CDR3 is TGTGCCAGCAGCTTCCAGGGAGTATTGAACACTGAAGCTTTCTTT. Translation gives CASSFQGVLNTEAFF.

This clonotype was recorded at least ten times. The chain joins TRBV7-2 to TRBJ2-7; 7 positions agree with TRBD2. CDR3 length equals 15 residues. CDR1 SGHTA and CDR2 FQGNSA come from the germline V gene. Trimming cost V 4 bases and J 0 bases; bases outside gene matches: 6. The chain's CDR3 is CASSSYAGDSYEQYF. The CDR3 DNA reads as TGTGCCAGCAGCTCGTACGCGGGGGACTCCTACGAGCAGTACTTC.

In its sample, this clonotype was seen many times. The V gene is TRBV7-6, the J gene TRBJ2-2; D may be TRBD2 (6 bases). In germline, CDR1 is SGHVS, CDR2 FNYEAQ. V was shortened by 5 bases and J by 3 bases, with 28 bases between the two germline ends. This CDR3 has 20 amino acids. This CDR3 reads CASSLPTERRVGLDTGELFF. Written as DNA, the CDR3 is TGTGCCAGCAGCCTCCCCACCGAGCGGAGGGTGGGCTTAGACACCGGGGAGCTGTTTTTT.

The rearrangement uses TRBV5-1 and TRBJ2-5; 8 bases map to TRBD1. The trim removed 4 bases at V and 0 bases at J, leaving 5 bases unmatched. The CDR3 runs to 15 residues. Germline V gives CDR1 SGHRS, CDR2 YFSETQ. The CDR3: CASSPGTGYQETQYF. The DNA of the CDR3 is TGCGCCAGCAGCCCGGGGACAGGTTACCAAGAGACCCAGTACTTC.

This clonotype came up many times. The chain combines TRBV4-3 with TRBJ2-1, with 12 bases that match TRBD2. Trimming removed 0 bases from V and 1 base from J; junction bases left unmatched: 4. The CDR3 covers 18 residues. CDR1 LGHNA and CDR2 YSLEER come from the germline V gene. The DNA of the CDR3 is TGCGCCAGCAGCCAAGAGCCTAGCGGGGGGGCGTCCTACAATGAGCAGTTCTTC. This gives the protein CASSQEPSGGASYNEQFF.

This clonotype was seen ten or more times. This sequence joins TRBV6-6 and TRBJ2-3; 8 nucleotides align to TRBD1. Germline V gene lookup returns CDR1 MNHNY and CDR2 SVGAGI (reference sequence). J lost 6 bases, V lost 6 bases, and 5 bases had no gene match. The CDR3 has 13 residues. This chain's CDR3 is CASRPGGADTQYF. In DNA form, the CDR3 reads TGTGCCAGCAGACCAGGGGGCGCGGATACGCAGTATTTT.

This chain uses TRBV28 with TRBJ2-5; D is possibly TRBD2 (5 bases). Germline V gene data show CDR1 as MDHEN and CDR2 as SYDVKM. Trimming took 5 bases from V and 5 from J, leaving 12 bases between them. The CDR3 length is 13 residues. CDR3 residues: CASSPRRRETQYF. The CDR3 DNA reads as TGTGCCAGCAGTCCAAGAAGGAGGGAGACCCAGTACTTC.

The chain's CDR3 is CASSSFGAGGLNQPQHF. CDR3 nucleotides: TGTGCCAGCAGTTCTTTCGGGGCGGGGGGCCTAAATCAGCCCCAGCATTTT. The chain carries TRBV6-5 and TRBJ1-5, with a possible D match to TRBD1 (6 bases). The CDR3 covers 17 residues. Trimming took 4 bases from V and 4 from J, leaving 20 bases between them. Germline lookup yields CDR1 MNHEY and CDR2 SVGAGI.

This clonotype was observed at least ten times. The genes are TRBV12-3 or TRBV12-4 and TRBJ1-2, with TRBD1 matching over 8 bases. The CDR3 is made up of 15 amino acids. V dropped 6 bases and J dropped 4; count of bases not matched to a gene: 10. The CDR3 loop is CASRIQGDGSYGYTF. The CDR3 DNA is TGTGCCAGCAGGATACAGGGGGATGGAAGCTATGGCTACACCTTC.

Ten or more counts support this clonotype. The junction and the germline gene differ at one end; a read error may be behind it. This chain uses TRBV7-7 with TRBJ2-3; D possibly uses TRBD1 or TRBD2 (5 bases each). CDR1 and CDR2 from the germline V gene are SSHAT and FNYEAQ (reference sequence). The CDR3 loop spans 14 amino acids. The DNA of the CDR3 is TGTGCTAGCAGCGCTTCGGGGCCACGAAACACGCAGTATTTT. Translating it yields CASSASGPRNTQYF.

The sample holds many counts of this clonotype. The chain joins TRBV7-2 to TRBJ1-5, with TRBD1 matching over 8 bases. The CDR3 covers 15 residues. Germline lookup yields CDR1 SGHTA and CDR2 FQGNSA. Losses at the gene ends were 3 bases for V and 6 bases for J; bases not matched to a gene: 7. The CDR3 DNA sequence: TGTGCCAGCAGCTTCGCACAGGGGGGAGGTCAGCCCCAGCATTTT. Its protein product is CASSFAQGGGQPQHF.

The chain uses TRBV2 and TRBJ2-5, with 11 positions matching TRBD1. The CDR3 is 15 residues long. Looked up from germline, CDR1 is SNHLY and CDR2 is FYNNEI. V shed 8 bases, J shed 2 bases, and the junction held 7 bases outside the gene matches. Here the CDR3 DNA reads TGTGCCAGCGGACCAGGGACAGGGGGGCAAGAGACCCAGTACTTC. Translating it yields CASGPGTGGQETQYF.

This clonotype appeared a few times. The rearrangement links TRBV27 to TRBJ1-3; D gene ambiguous. Per germline, CDR1 MNHEY and CDR2 SMNVEV (reference sequence). This CDR3 is 11 amino acids long. With 5 bases removed from V and 6 bases from J, the gap between germline ends came to 5 bases. CDR3 amino acids: CASSPKNTIYF. CDR3 DNA sequence: TGTGCCAGCAGTCCTAAAAACACCATATATTTT.

This clonotype showed up just a few times. The chain's CDR3 is CASSPGTSGPTDTQYF. The CDR3 coding sequence is TGTGCCAGCTCACCGGGGACTAGCGGACCCACAGATACGCAGTATTTT. This chain joins TRBV18 and TRBJ2-3; TRBD2 aligns across 11 bases. Germline V gene sequence: CDR1 KGHSH, CDR2 LQKENI. The V and J ends lost 3 bases and 2 bases, in that order; junction bases with no gene match: 4. This CDR3 is built from 16 residues.